A single T cell receptor (beta chain) is shown here with its context. Its specific antigen is unknown. No much larger clone is present one base from it, and per-base qualities are unavailable. RNA was extracted using the RNeasy kit, and about 0.45 to 1 microgram was reverse transcribed with random hexamers. The immunoSEQ multiplex PCR assay, which covers 54 Vbeta and 13 Jbeta segments, was used to amplify TCR beta CDR3 regions. PCR amplification bias was corrected by using a synthetic template baseline for primer optimization and computational correction. As for the authors' bioinformatics: Reads were annotated to V, D and J genes according to IMGT and were analyzed with immunoSEQ Analyzer, with only productive sequences retained. Clonality was computed as one minus Shannon entropy normalized by log2 of the number of productive unique sequences. For each patient and control, public and private clones were evaluated among the 100 most prevalent clones. Clones were defined as Susac-specific if absent from the healthy and MS cohorts, from around 1,000 published viral clones and from other ImmuneACCESS disease sequences. The public reads were reanalyzed by TCRdb: fastp trimming at Q25, MiXCR alignment, in-frame beta chains only. When rows share a CDR3 protein, they turn into one entry using the most common DNA and genes. Here the V and J calls rest on TCRdb's processing, not on the authors' analysis. Across this sample there are roughly 200,000 distinct CDR3 sequences, with roughly 94% seen only once. The top ten clones comprise approximately 0.08% of the sample.

Inclusive of the bounding cysteine and phenylalanine, the CDR3 is 14 residues long. The kept DNA is CDR3 alone, 42 bases in frame from the first base. The germline V gene sets CDR1 to SQVTM and CDR2 to ANQGSEA. V trim: 6 bases; J trim: 4 bases; unmatched bases: 8. This sample stems from a study of CD8 T cells in Susac syndrome (dated by TCRdb to the late 2010s). Background for the entire study: Whether CD8+ T cell activation and differentiation in Susac syndrome was antigen driven was tested using repertoire sequencing.

Overall results and qualifications from the work: The study acknowledged that relatively few individuals were included in the TCR sequencing and HLA analysis.

Peripheral blood CD8+ and CD4+ T cells from healthy donors, Susac syndrome patients and multiple sclerosis patients were profiled using high-throughput TCR beta sequencing. The multiple sclerosis controls were treatment-naive patients whose relapsing-remitting disease, either stable or active, fulfilled the revised McDonald criteria. Bulk CD8+ and CD4+ T cells were purified magnetically by negative isolation, whereas CD8+ TEMRA cells were enriched by FACS. Blood was collected in EDTA tubes and processed within 24 hours, with PBMCs isolated through density gradient centrifugation. PBMCs intended for TCR sequencing were cryopreserved in liquid nitrogen and thawed later in a water bath at 37 degrees C. The sorted or isolated CD4+, CD8+ and CD8+ TEMRA cells had a purity of 90% or higher.

The TCR originated in a human donor with multiple sclerosis. Sequenced sample: CD4+ T cells from PBMCs. This chain joins TRBV29-1 to TRBJ1-1, with TRBD1 matching 10 junction bases. This receptor carries the CDR3 CSVARDRGRTEAFF. The DNA sequence reads TGCAGCGTAGCCCGGGACAGGGGTCGCACTGAAGCTTTCTTT. Here the CDR3 is joined to the reference TRBV29-1 and TRBJ1-1 genes, and the full variable domain is: SAVISQKPSRDICQRGTSLTIQCQVDSQVTMMFWYRQQPGQSLTLIATANQGSEATYESGFVIDKFPISRPNLTFSTLTVSNMSPEDSSIYLCSVARDRGRTEAFFGQGTRLTVV.